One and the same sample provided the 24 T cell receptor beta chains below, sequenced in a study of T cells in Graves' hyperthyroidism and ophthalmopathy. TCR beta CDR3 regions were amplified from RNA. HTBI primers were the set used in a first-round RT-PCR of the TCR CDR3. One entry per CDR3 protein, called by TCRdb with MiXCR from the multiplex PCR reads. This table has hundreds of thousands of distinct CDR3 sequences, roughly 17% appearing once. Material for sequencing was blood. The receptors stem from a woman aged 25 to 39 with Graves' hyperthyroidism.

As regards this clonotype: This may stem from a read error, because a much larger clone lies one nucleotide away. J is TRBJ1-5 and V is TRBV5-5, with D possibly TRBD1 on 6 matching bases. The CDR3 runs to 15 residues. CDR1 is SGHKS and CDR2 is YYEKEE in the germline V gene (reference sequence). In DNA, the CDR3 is TGTGCCAGCAGCTTGGCACAGGGTGGGAATCAGCGCCAGCATTTT. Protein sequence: CASSLAQGGNQRQHF.

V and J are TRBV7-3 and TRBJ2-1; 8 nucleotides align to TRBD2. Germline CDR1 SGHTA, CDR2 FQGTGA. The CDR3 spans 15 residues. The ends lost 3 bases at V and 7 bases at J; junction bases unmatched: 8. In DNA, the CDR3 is TGTGCCAGCAGCTTTACGGGACTAGTTCGTAATGAGCAGTTCTTC. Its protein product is CASSFTGLVRNEQFF.

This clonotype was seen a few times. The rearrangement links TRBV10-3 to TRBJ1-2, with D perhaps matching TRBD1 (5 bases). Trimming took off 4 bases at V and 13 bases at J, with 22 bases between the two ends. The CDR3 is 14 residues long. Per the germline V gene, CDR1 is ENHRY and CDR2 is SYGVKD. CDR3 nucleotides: TGTGCCATCAGTGTGGGCAGGGACCGAGAGATTGGCACCTTC. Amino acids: CAISVGRDREIGTF.

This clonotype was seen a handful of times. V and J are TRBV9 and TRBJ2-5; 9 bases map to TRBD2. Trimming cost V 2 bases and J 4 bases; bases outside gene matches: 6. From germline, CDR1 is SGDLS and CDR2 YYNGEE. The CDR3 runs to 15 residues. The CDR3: CASSVSGRNGETQYF. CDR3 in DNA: TGTGCCAGCAGCGTTAGCGGGAGAAATGGAGAGACCCAGTACTTC.

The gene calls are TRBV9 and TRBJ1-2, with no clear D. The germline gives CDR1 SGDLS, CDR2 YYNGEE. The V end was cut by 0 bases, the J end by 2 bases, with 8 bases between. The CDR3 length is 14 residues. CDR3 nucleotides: TGTGCCAGCAGCGTAGGTATATCAAACTATGGCTACACCTTC. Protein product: CASSVGISNYGYTF. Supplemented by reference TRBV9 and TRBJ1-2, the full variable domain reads DSGVTQTPKHLITATGQRVTLRCSPRSGDLSVYWYQQSLDQGLQFLIQYYNGEERAKGNILERFSAQQFPDLHSELNLSSLELGDSALYFCASSVGISNYGYTFGSGTRLTVV.

CDR3 region: CASSSKTGSDTEAFF. As DNA, the CDR3 is TGTGCCAGCAGCTCCAAGACAGGGAGTGACACTGAAGCTTTCTTT. This chain joins TRBV5-5 and TRBJ1-1; 7 bases align to TRBD1. The CDR3 is 15 amino acids. The V gene's germline CDR1 is SGHKS and CDR2 YYEKEE (reference sequence). V trimming: 3 bases; J trimming: 3 bases; junction bases outside the gene matches: 8.

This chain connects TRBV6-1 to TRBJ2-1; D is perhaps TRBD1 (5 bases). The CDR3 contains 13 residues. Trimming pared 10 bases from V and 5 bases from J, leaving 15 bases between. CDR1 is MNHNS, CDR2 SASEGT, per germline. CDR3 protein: CATQRGFDNEQFF. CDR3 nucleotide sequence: TGTGCCACCCAAAGGGGCTTCGACAATGAGCAGTTCTTC.

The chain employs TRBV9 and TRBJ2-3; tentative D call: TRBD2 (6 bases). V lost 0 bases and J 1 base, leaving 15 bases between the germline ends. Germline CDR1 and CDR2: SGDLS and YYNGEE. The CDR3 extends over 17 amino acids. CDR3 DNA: TGTGCCAGCAGCGTAGGCGGAGCGAGGGAGGGCACAGATACGCAGTATTTT. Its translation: CASSVGGAREGTDTQYF.

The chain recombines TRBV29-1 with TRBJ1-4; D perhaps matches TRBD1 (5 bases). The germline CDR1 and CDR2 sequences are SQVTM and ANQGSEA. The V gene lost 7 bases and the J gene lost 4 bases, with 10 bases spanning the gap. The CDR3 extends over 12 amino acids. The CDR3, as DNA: TGCAGCGGGGACGGAGGTAATGAAAAACTGTTTTTT. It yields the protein CSGDGGNEKLFF.

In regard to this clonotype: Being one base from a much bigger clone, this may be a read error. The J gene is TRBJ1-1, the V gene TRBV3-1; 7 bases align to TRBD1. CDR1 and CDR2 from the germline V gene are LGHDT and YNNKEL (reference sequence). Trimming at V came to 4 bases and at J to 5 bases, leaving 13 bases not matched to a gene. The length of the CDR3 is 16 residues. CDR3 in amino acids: CASSLGTEGRGTEAFF. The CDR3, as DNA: TGTGCCAGCAGCCTTGGGACAGAGGGCCGAGGAACTGAAGCTTTCTTT.

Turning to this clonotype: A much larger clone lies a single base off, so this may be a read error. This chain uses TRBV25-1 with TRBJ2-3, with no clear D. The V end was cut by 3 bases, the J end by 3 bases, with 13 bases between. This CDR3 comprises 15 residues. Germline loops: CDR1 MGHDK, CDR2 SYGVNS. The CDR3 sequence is CASSDPARGTDTQYF. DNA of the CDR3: TGTGCCAGCAGTGACCCAGCGAGAGGAACAGATACGCAGTATTTT.

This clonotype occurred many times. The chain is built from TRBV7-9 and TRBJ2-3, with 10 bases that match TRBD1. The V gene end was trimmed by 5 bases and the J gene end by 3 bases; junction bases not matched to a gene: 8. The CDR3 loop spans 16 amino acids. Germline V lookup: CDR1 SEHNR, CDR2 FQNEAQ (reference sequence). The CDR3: CASSLRQGARTDTQYF. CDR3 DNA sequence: TGTGCCAGCAGCCTAAGACAGGGGGCGAGGACAGATACGCAGTATTTT.

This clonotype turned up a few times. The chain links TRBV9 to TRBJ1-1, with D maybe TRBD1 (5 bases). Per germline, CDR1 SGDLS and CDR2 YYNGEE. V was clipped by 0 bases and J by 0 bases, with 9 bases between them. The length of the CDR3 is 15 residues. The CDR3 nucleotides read TGTGCCAGCAGCGTAGCTGGGGGATTGAACACTGAAGCTTTCTTT. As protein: CASSVAGGLNTEAFF.

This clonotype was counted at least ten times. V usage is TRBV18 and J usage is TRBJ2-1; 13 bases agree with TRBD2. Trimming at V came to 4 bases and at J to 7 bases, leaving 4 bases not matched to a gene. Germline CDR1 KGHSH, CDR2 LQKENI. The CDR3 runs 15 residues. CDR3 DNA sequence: TGTGCCAGCTCACGGACTAGCGGGAGAGATAATGAGCAGTTCTTC. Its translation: CASSRTSGRDNEQFF.

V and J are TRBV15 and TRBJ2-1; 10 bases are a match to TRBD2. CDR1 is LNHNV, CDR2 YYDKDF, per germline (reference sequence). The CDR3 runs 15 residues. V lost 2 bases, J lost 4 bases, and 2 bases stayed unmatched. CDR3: CATSRPGLAYNEQFF. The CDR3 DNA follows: TGTGCCACCAGCAGACCGGGACTAGCGTACAATGAGCAGTTCTTC.

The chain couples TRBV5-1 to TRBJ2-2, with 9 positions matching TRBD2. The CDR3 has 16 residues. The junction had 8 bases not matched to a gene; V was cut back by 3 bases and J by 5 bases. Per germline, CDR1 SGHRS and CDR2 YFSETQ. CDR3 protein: CASSSVAGVGTGELFF. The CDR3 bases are TGCGCCAGCAGCTCCGTAGCGGGAGTAGGGACCGGGGAGCTGTTTTTT.

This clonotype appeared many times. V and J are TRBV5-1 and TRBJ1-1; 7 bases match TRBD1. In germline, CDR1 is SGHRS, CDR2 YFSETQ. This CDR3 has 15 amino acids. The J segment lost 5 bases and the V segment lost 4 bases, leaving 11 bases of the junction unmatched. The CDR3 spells CASSRRQGRETEAFF. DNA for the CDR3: TGCGCCAGCAGCCGTAGACAGGGACGAGAGACTGAAGCTTTCTTT.

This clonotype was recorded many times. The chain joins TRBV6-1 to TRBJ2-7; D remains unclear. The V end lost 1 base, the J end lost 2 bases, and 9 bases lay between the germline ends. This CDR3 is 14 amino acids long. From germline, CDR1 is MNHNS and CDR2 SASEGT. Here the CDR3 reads CASSEGVRPYEQYF. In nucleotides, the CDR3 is TGTGCCAGCAGTGAAGGGGTTCGTCCCTACGAGCAGTACTTC.

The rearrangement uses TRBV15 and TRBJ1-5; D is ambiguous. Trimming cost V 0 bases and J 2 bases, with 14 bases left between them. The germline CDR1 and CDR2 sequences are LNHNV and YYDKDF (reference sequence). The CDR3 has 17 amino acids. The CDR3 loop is CATSRDYLMGGNQPQHF. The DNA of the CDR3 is TGTGCCACCAGCAGAGATTACCTCATGGGAGGCAATCAGCCCCAGCATTTT.

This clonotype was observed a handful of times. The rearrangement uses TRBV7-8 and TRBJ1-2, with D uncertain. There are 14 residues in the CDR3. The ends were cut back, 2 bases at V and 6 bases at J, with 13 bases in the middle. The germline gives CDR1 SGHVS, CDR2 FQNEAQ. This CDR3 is CASSLQRERNGYTF. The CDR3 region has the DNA TGTGCCAGCAGCTTACAAAGGGAGCGGAATGGCTACACCTTC.

The CDR3 region is CASSLRDTYYNEQFF. Here the CDR3 DNA reads TGTGCCAGCAGCCTCCGGGACACTTACTACAATGAGCAGTTCTTC. This chain links TRBV7-2 with TRBJ2-1; D is possibly TRBD1 (6 bases). Per the germline V gene, CDR1 is SGHTA and CDR2 is FQGNSA. V dropped 5 bases and J dropped 3 bases, with 14 bases sitting between them. CDR3 length equals 15 residues.

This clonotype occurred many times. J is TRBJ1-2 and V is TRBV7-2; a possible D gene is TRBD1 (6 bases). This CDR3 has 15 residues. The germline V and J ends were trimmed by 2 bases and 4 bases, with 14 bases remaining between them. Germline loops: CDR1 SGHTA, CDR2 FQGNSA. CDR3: CASSLNLGAIYGYTF. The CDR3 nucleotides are TGTGCCAGCAGCTTAAATCTGGGGGCGATCTATGGCTACACCTTC.

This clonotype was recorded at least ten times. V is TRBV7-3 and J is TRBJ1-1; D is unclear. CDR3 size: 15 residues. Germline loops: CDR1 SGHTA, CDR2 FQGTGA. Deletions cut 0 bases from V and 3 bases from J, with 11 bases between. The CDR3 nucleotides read TGTGCCAGCAGCTTAACGGGAGGCAGCTACACTGAAGCTTTCTTT. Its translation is CASSLTGGSYTEAFF.

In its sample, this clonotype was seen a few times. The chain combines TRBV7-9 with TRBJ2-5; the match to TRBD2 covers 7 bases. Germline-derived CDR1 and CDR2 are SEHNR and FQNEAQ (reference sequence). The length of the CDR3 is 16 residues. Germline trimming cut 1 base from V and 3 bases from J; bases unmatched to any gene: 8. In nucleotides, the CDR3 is TGTGCCAGCAGCTTAGTTCGGACGGCGGGGGAAGAGACCCAGTACTTC. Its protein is CASSLVRTAGEETQYF.